What follows is one TCR beta chain and its context. Seattle patients were enrolled while actively infected and followed longitudinally. The V segment lost 3 bases and the J segment 1 base; nucleotides outside the gene matches: 6. The CDR3 is 16 residues long. CDR1 and CDR2 from the germline V gene are MGHDK and SYGVNS. The record originates from a study of blood T cell repertoires in COVID-19. Looking at the study overall: T cells, B-cell-depleted T cells, or PBMCs provided the cDNA or gDNA that served as material.

Per the original data handling: Nucleated cell number was recorded as an estimate derived from reference gene primer amplification. TCRdb's table, derived via immunoSEQ multiplex PCR, lists solely in-frame clones and lacks some. V and J calls plus clone size are reproduced from that table; the DNA served to infer D and trimming. Seen here are 200,000 or so clones, roughly 76% observed once, and the top ten hold around 12%. Sequencing was performed on peripheral blood. The V call is TRBV25-1, the J call TRBJ1-1; 9 nucleotides line up with TRBD1. The clonotype comes from a woman of 80 years or more with COVID-19, enrolled during active disease. As DNA, the CDR3 is TGTGCCAGCAGTGATGGGACAGGGTTTCCGAACACTGAAGCTTTCTTT. Protein sequence: CASSDGTGFPNTEAFF.